These 11 T cell receptor beta chains were all obtained from the same sample, sequenced in a study of blood T cell repertoires in COVID-19. Clones were sequenced by immunoSEQ multiplex PCR, and TCRdb holds only the in-frame ones, with some missing. The top ten hold 6.9% of the sample, which has 65,000 to 90,000 clones, approximately 90% seen once. Sequencing used peripheral blood. Receptors originate from a human donor in a cohort sampled during active COVID-19.

V gene TRBV19 combines with J gene TRBJ1-2, with 9 positions matching TRBD1. This CDR3 has 16 amino acids. Unmatched junction bases numbered 10, after V lost 4 bases and J lost 4 bases. CDR1 LNHDA and CDR2 SQIVND come from the germline V gene (reference sequence). The CDR3 sequence: CASSRSRQTGGYGYTF. CDR3 DNA: TGTGCCAGTAGTAGGTCCCGGCAGACAGGGGGCTATGGCTACACCTTC.

The chain recombines TRBV7-8 with TRBJ2-7, with 7 nucleotides matching TRBD1. The CDR3 runs 15 residues. V lost 4 bases, J lost 3 bases, and 9 bases stayed unmatched. Germline V CDR1 and CDR2: SGHVS, FQNEAQ. The CDR3 sequence: CASSSGEDRFYEQYF. DNA for the CDR3: TGTGCCAGCAGCTCTGGAGAGGACAGGTTCTACGAGCAGTACTTC.

There are a few counts of this clone. The chain has TRBV5-1 and TRBJ2-2; the match to TRBD2 covers 9 bases. The CDR3 consists of 15 residues. Trimming cost V 4 bases and J 5 bases; bases outside gene matches: 6. Germline V gives CDR1 SGHRS, CDR2 YFSETQ. CDR3 amino acids: CASSGRLAETGELFF. For the CDR3, the DNA is TGCGCCAGCAGCGGGAGACTAGCGGAAACCGGGGAGCTGTTTTTT.

The chain links TRBV29-1 to TRBJ2-5; D is uncertain. The germline CDR1 and CDR2 sequences are SQVTM and ANQGSEA. V lost 5 bases and J 3 bases, leaving 13 bases between the germline ends. This CDR3 region has 13 residues. This chain's CDR3 is CSVNPGLKETQYF. Written as DNA, the CDR3 is TGCAGCGTTAACCCTGGGCTCAAAGAGACCCAGTACTTC.

This chain joins TRBV9 and TRBJ1-1; D is uncertain. CDR3 length equals 13 residues. The V and J ends lost 6 bases and 1 base respectively, with 10 bases between them. CDR1 SGDLS and CDR2 YYNGEE come from the germline V gene. For the CDR3, the DNA is TGTGCCAGCACAAAGCAGGCGAACACTGAAGCTTTCTTT. This translates into CASTKQANTEAFF.

The table lists this clone with a count of one. This chain connects TRBV5-5 to TRBJ1-1, with D perhaps TRBD1 (5 bases). The V gene lost 6 bases and the J gene lost 1 base, with 13 bases spanning the gap. The CDR3 extends over 14 amino acids. Germline V lookup: CDR1 SGHKS, CDR2 YYEKEE (reference sequence). CDR3: CASTYGRGNTEAFF. The CDR3 region has the DNA TGTGCCAGCACCTACGGGAGGGGGAACACTGAAGCTTTCTTT.

The V call is TRBV5-1, the J call TRBJ1-2; 7 positions agree with TRBD1. This CDR3 has 17 residues. The V segment lost 4 bases and the J segment 4 bases; nucleotides outside the gene matches: 16. Germline assignment: CDR1 SGHRS and CDR2 YFSETQ. CDR3 nucleotides: TGCGCCAGCAGCGACCGGGACAGAGCCCAGAGGGGCTATGGCTACACCTTC. Translated, it gives CASSDRDRAQRGYGYTF.

This chain joins TRBV7-8 and TRBJ2-5; 8 bases agree with TRBD2. The CDR3 length is 16 residues. The ends lost 1 base at V and 7 bases at J; junction bases unmatched: 11. Looked up from germline, CDR1 is SGHVS and CDR2 is FQNEAQ. The CDR3 here is CASSLGASGGQSTQYF. The CDR3 DNA is TGTGCCAGCAGCTTAGGGGCGTCGGGGGGGCAGTCGACCCAGTACTTC. Looking up the rest from reference TRBV7-8 and TRBJ2-5 gives the full variable domain: GAGVSQSPRYKVAKRGQDVALRCDPISGHVSLFWYQQALGQGPEFLTYFQNEAQLDKSGLPSDRFFAERPEGSVSTLKIQRTQQEDSAVYLCASSLGASGGQSTQYFGPGTRLLVL.

CDR3 sequence reads: CASSYFRGRETQYF. The DNA of the CDR3 is TGTGCCAGCAGTTACTTCAGGGGGCGAGAGACCCAGTACTTC. The V and J genes are TRBV6-6 and TRBJ2-5; 8 nucleotides align to TRBD1. The CDR3 is 14 residues long. V was pared by 1 base and J by 4 bases, with 2 bases of the junction left unmatched. The germline V gene encodes CDR1 MNHNY and CDR2 SVGAGI (reference sequence).

This chain links TRBV9 with TRBJ2-7, with a possible D match to TRBD2 (5 bases). Trimming removed 3 bases from V and 3 bases from J, with 13 bases in between. CDR1 SGDLS and CDR2 YYNGEE come from the germline V gene. This CDR3 contains 14 residues. This CDR3 reads CASSAPGVDYEQYF. CDR3 DNA sequence: TGTGCCAGCAGCGCCCCCGGGGTAGACTACGAGCAGTACTTC. The full variable domain, completed using reference TRBV9 and TRBJ2-7, is DSGVTQTPKHLITATGQRVTLRCSPRSGDLSVYWYQQSLDQGLQFLIQYYNGEERAKGNILERFSAQQFPDLHSELNLSSLELGDSALYFCASSAPGVDYEQYFGPGTRLTVT.

V usage is TRBV5-1 and J usage is TRBJ1-4, with D perhaps matching TRBD1 (6 bases). Trimming left V 0 bases short and J 7 bases short, with 10 bases between. Germline assignment: CDR1 SGHRS and CDR2 YFSETQ. The length of the CDR3 is 14 residues. Here the CDR3 DNA reads TGCGCCAGCAGCTTGGGCCCCAGGGGTGAAAAACTGTTTTTT. Protein product: CASSLGPRGEKLFF.